This T cell receptor (beta chain) originates from a study of blood T cell repertoires in COVID-19. Study information: Sites across the United States, Italy and Spain contributed samples from acute and convalescent COVID-19. PBMCs, B-cell-depleted T cells, or T cells were the source of the cDNA or gDNA that made up the material.

Under the authors' procedure: Amplified reference gene primers provided the basis for estimating nucleated cell counts. The method was immunoSEQ multiplex PCR; TCRdb's version includes in-frame clones alone and lacks a portion of them. The DNA gave D and trimming, while V, J and clone size come from that table. The table includes roughly 150,000 clones, 80% to 90% detected once. The germline CDR1 and CDR2 sequences are KGHDR and SFDVKD. Trimming at V came to 5 bases and at J to 4 bases, leaving 3 bases not matched to a gene. The CDR3 is made up of 14 amino acids. Sequenced input: peripheral blood. The sequence came from a woman in her sixties or seventies with acute or convalescent COVID-19. J is TRBJ2-2 and V is TRBV24-1; 7 nucleotides align to TRBD1. CDR3 sequence: CATSVTGATGELFF. CDR3 sequence (DNA): TGTGCCACCAGTGTTACAGGGGCCACCGGGGAGCTGTTTTTT.